These 3 T cell receptor beta chains originate from one sample sequenced in a study of beta chain features in type 1 diabetes. The investigators reverse transcribed all of the isolated RNA, so they sequenced expressed TCRB transcripts. Some clones are missing from TCRdb's copy, which holds only in-frame ones; the method was immunoSEQ multiplex PCR. The sample consists of about 450,000 clones, over 10% of them appearing once. The sample comprised naive CD4+ T cells from blood. All receptors derive from a woman aged 18 to 35 in good health.

V is TRBV28 and J is TRBJ2-2; D not certain. The CDR3 is 13 amino acids. Germline CDR1 and CDR2: MDHEN and SYDVKM. Trimming stripped 7 bases from V and 2 bases from J, with 8 bases between. CDR3 sequence (DNA): TGTGCCAGCAATCGCCGTAACACCGGGGAGCTGTTTTTT. Protein: CASNRRNTGELFF.

This clone came up a few times. The CDR3: CASSLASGGEQFF. The CDR3, as DNA: TGTGCCAGCAGCCTAGCGTCGGGCGGTGAGCAGTTCTTC. This sequence joins TRBV6-5 and TRBJ2-1; tentatively, D is TRBD2 (6 bases). The V gene's germline CDR1 is MNHEY and CDR2 SVGAGI. This CDR3 is 13 amino acids long. V was clipped by 6 bases and J by 9 bases, with 15 bases between them.

The rearrangement uses TRBV19 and TRBJ2-3, with D possibly matching TRBD2 (5 bases). The germline CDR1 and CDR2 sequences are LNHDA and SQIVND (reference sequence). V gave up 4 bases and J gave up 11 bases, with 10 bases separating them. This CDR3 has 11 residues. The CDR3 bases are TGTGCCAGTAGTAAGACTAACAGGCAGTATTTT. This sequence encodes CASSKTNRQYF.